This TCR beta chain was sequenced for a study of OX40 agonist ivuxolimab in advanced cancers. TCRdb keeps only in-frame clones here, not all; method: immunoSEQ multiplex PCR. The table includes about 25,000 clones, around 79% detected once. Germline CDR1 and CDR2: SGHAT and FQDESV (reference sequence). The CDR3 is 12 residues long. V was clipped by 5 bases and J by 6 bases, with 8 bases between them. The input for sequencing was CD4+ or CD8+ T cells sorted from blood, taken in a trial of the OX40 agonist ivuxolimab. This chain connects TRBV11-1 to TRBJ2-1; D not certain. This clonotype was sampled from an adult with an advanced solid tumor such as melanoma, head and neck, liver or kidney cancer. This CDR3 reads CASSPSGNEQFF. CDR3 in DNA: TGTGCCAGCAGCCCTTCCGGCAATGAGCAGTTCTTC.